This is a list of T cell receptor beta chains from one sample in a study of T-cell memory formation after mild COVID-19. One entry per CDR3 protein results from TCRdb running MiXCR on the 5' RACE reads. The sample consists of hundreds of thousands of distinct CDR3 sequences, more than 20% of them appearing once. Material: PBMCs or a T cell subset sorted from them (not recorded which). The receptor set was obtained from an adult woman who had mild COVID-19 (a few samples of this study predate the infection). Cell type and time point are not known. Both conserved end residues are trimmed from each CDR3.

CDR3aa: ASSSYTSHEQY
j_gene: TRBJ2-7
v_gene: TRBV7-2

CDR3aa: ASSADRGAYEQY
j_gene: TRBJ2-7
v_gene: TRBV2

CDR3aa: ASSPRGGYGYT
j_gene: TRBJ1-2
v_gene: TRBV12-3/TRBV12-4

CDR3aa: ASLGGTSGSGEQY
j_gene: TRBJ2-7
v_gene: TRBV5-1

CDR3aa: ASSLASSLGGTGALIRTDTQY
j_gene: TRBJ2-3
v_gene: TRBV7-9

CDR3aa: SVVGQSYEQY
j_gene: TRBJ2-7
v_gene: TRBV29-1

CDR3aa: SARGSGTSGGPQETQY
j_gene: TRBJ2-5
v_gene: TRBV20-1

CDR3aa: ASSYTSGDEQY
j_gene: TRBJ2-7
v_gene: TRBV6-5

CDR3aa: ASSYSTGGNQPQH
j_gene: TRBJ1-5
v_gene: TRBV6-2/TRBV6-3

CDR3aa: ASSSGSAFAEAF
j_gene: TRBJ1-1
v_gene: TRBV12-3/TRBV12-4

CDR3aa: ASSPGPNGDTQY
j_gene: TRBJ2-3
v_gene: TRBV19

CDR3aa: ASSLTARETQY
j_gene: TRBJ2-5
v_gene: TRBV7-3

CDR3aa: ASSYRRSAEQY
j_gene: TRBJ2-7
v_gene: TRBV6-5

CDR3aa: ASSLEAKAYEQY
j_gene: TRBJ2-7
v_gene: TRBV12-3/TRBV12-4

CDR3aa: SARIGGQGREQY
j_gene: TRBJ2-7
v_gene: TRBV20-1

CDR3aa: ASSLGLRDRVGNTIY
j_gene: TRBJ1-3
v_gene: TRBV7-6

CDR3aa: ASASRGPGNTIY
j_gene: TRBJ1-3
v_gene: TRBV12-3/TRBV12-4

CDR3aa: ASRRIRENEQY
j_gene: TRBJ2-7
v_gene: TRBV5-1

CDR3aa: ATSPGHQETQY
j_gene: TRBJ2-5
v_gene: TRBV24-1

CDR3aa: SAAPAGDLYEQY
j_gene: TRBJ2-7
v_gene: TRBV20-1

CDR3aa: ASSFGQSNTEAF
j_gene: TRBJ1-1
v_gene: TRBV5-6

CDR3aa: ASSLNEGWYGYT
j_gene: TRBJ1-2
v_gene: TRBV5-1

CDR3aa: ASSFAAGGHNEQY
j_gene: TRBJ2-7
v_gene: TRBV7-9

CDR3aa: ASSQDGGGTQY
j_gene: TRBJ2-5
v_gene: TRBV4-3

CDR3aa: ASSSRTGDEKLF
j_gene: TRBJ1-4
v_gene: TRBV7-2

CDR3aa: ASSPPAEPYNEQF
j_gene: TRBJ2-1
v_gene: TRBV18

CDR3aa: SAVLPAGGPLAKNIQY
j_gene: TRBJ2-4
v_gene: TRBV20-1

CDR3aa: ASSAAAIPTGEGIGYT
j_gene: TRBJ1-2
v_gene: TRBV7-6

CDR3aa: ASSYQTGTEKGYT
j_gene: TRBJ1-2
v_gene: TRBV6-5

CDR3aa: SARSRWAGTEAGELF
j_gene: TRBJ2-2
v_gene: TRBV20-1

CDR3aa: SAREGGSNQPQH
j_gene: TRBJ1-5
v_gene: TRBV20-1

CDR3aa: ASCRLEAGELF
j_gene: TRBJ2-2
v_gene: TRBV2

CDR3aa: ASSLGGRAYEQY
j_gene: TRBJ2-7
v_gene: TRBV7-9

CDR3aa: ASSLFVSSGYNEQF
j_gene: TRBJ2-1
v_gene: TRBV27

CDR3aa: ASSLFDSLATNEKLF
j_gene: TRBJ1-4
v_gene: TRBV5-6

CDR3aa: ASSQYEQY
j_gene: TRBJ2-7
v_gene: TRBV4-2

CDR3aa: ASSLAAGTSGRNEQY
j_gene: TRBJ2-7
v_gene: TRBV7-9

CDR3aa: ASSRGGSWGYT
j_gene: TRBJ1-2
v_gene: TRBV2

CDR3aa: AWSVGGSGRMDTQY
j_gene: TRBJ2-3
v_gene: TRBV30

CDR3aa: ASSPRTGSSTEAF
j_gene: TRBJ1-1
v_gene: TRBV9

CDR3aa: ASSSNRGPRNQPQH
j_gene: TRBJ1-5
v_gene: TRBV12-3/TRBV12-4

CDR3aa: ATQAVASSPGGLGNEQF
j_gene: TRBJ2-1
v_gene: TRBV10-3

CDR3aa: ASSLELPSYNEQF
j_gene: TRBJ2-1
v_gene: TRBV5-5

CDR3aa: ASSLDLAGGSEQF
j_gene: TRBJ2-1
v_gene: TRBV7-9

CDR3aa: ASTPRDRGEETQY
j_gene: TRBJ2-5
v_gene: TRBV5-1

CDR3aa: ASSQWTGSSYEQY
j_gene: TRBJ2-7
v_gene: TRBV11-3

CDR3aa: ASSRDARTF
j_gene: TRBJ2-2
v_gene: TRBV12-3/TRBV12-4

CDR3aa: ASRPTGISNQPQH
j_gene: TRBJ1-5
v_gene: TRBV6-2/TRBV6-3

CDR3aa: ASSSQPEANTEAF
j_gene: TRBJ1-1
v_gene: TRBV5-1

CDR3aa: ASSAGGNRLF
j_gene: TRBJ1-4
v_gene: TRBV7-9

CDR3aa: ASSQLGLAQNIQY
j_gene: TRBJ2-4
v_gene: TRBV3-1

CDR3aa: ATSRVGTVRSYEQY
j_gene: TRBJ2-7
v_gene: TRBV15

CDR3aa: ASSRNRGLEQF
j_gene: TRBJ2-1
v_gene: TRBV3-1

CDR3aa: ASSPGINTGELF
j_gene: TRBJ2-2
v_gene: TRBV12-3/TRBV12-4

CDR3aa: ANTRGSYEQY
j_gene: TRBJ2-7
v_gene: TRBV7-9

CDR3aa: AIRGTGIPYEQY
j_gene: TRBJ2-7
v_gene: TRBV10-3

CDR3aa: ASSPTSGSTTDTQY
j_gene: TRBJ2-3
v_gene: TRBV11-3

CDR3aa: ASSDRVSPLH
j_gene: TRBJ1-6
v_gene: TRBV2